The rows below give T cell receptor beta chains drawn from one sample of a study of T cell responses to AZD1222 COVID-19 vaccine. Generated by immunoSEQ multiplex PCR, the TCRdb table keeps only in-frame clones and is missing some. This table has fewer than 200,000 clones, around nine tenths appearing once. The sequenced sample was peripheral blood, obtained 28 days after the second AZD1222 dose. These TCRs come from an adult who received the AZD1222 COVID-19 vaccine. Each CDR3 is given with its conserved first and last residue. Fields, in order: clone size, V gene, J gene, D gene, CDR3 DNA, CDR3 protein. D genes are given only for firm matches. Only some rows state a clone size, as once, few, many or a class for expanded clones.

size: -
V: TRBV10-2
J: TRBJ1-1
D: -
DNA: TGCGCCAGCAGTAAAGAAGAGATCATGAACACTGAAGCTTTCTTT
CDR3: CASSKEEIMNTEAFF

size: -
V: TRBV5-1
J: TRBJ2-5
D: TRBD1
DNA: TGCGCCAGCAGCCCTACGGACAGGCAAGAGACCCAGTACTTC
CDR3: CASSPTDRQETQYF

size: -
V: TRBV5-1
J: TRBJ1-2
D: TRBD1
DNA: TGCGCCAGCAGCTTGGTTCCAGGGGGCCCAAATGGCTACACCTTC
CDR3: CASSLVPGGPNGYTF

size: -
V: TRBV30
J: TRBJ1-1
D: -
DNA: TGTGCCTGGAGTGCAGTATTCACTGAAGCTTTCTTT
CDR3: CAWSAVFTEAFF

size: -
V: TRBV10-3
J: TRBJ1-3
D: TRBD1
DNA: TGTGCCATCAGTGACATTAACAGGGGCTCTGGAAACACCATATATTTT
CDR3: CAISDINRGSGNTIYF

size: -
V: TRBV5-6
J: TRBJ1-2
D: -
DNA: TGTGCCAGCAGCTCCTACCAGGACGACTATGGCTACACCTTC
CDR3: CASSSYQDDYGYTF

size: -
V: TRBV19
J: TRBJ1-1
D: -
DNA: TGTGCCAGTAGTATAGAAGGCGACACTGAAGCTTTCTTT
CDR3: CASSIEGDTEAFF

size: -
V: TRBV5-4
J: TRBJ2-3
D: TRBD2
DNA: TGTGCCAGCAGCCCGAGGGGCATCGGGGGGACAGATACGCAGTATTTT
CDR3: CASSPRGIGGTDTQYF

size: -
V: TRBV6-1
J: TRBJ1-4
D: -
DNA: TGTGCCAGCAGTGAAGGGGGATGGGCCGGGGCTAATGAAAAACTGTTTTTT
CDR3: CASSEGGWAGANEKLFF

size: -
V: TRBV27
J: TRBJ2-3
D: -
DNA: TGTGCCAGCAGTTTCTCTACAGATACGCAGTATTTT
CDR3: CASSFSTDTQYF

size: -
V: TRBV7-8
J: TRBJ2-5
D: TRBD2
DNA: TGTGCCAGCAGCCCTCGGACTAGCGGGGGTTCGGATGGAGTGACCCAGTACTTC
CDR3: CASSPRTSGGSDGVTQYF

size: -
V: TRBV3-1/TRBV3-2
J: TRBJ2-1
D: -
DNA: TGTGCCAGCAGCCCGCTGTCAGGGTACTCCTACAATGAGCAGTTCTTC
CDR3: CASSPLSGYSYNEQFF

size: -
V: TRBV4-2
J: TRBJ1-1
D: -
DNA: TGTGCCAGCAGCGCAAGGGGGGACTCCCTGAACACTGAAGCTTTCTTT
CDR3: CASSARGDSLNTEAFF

size: -
V: TRBV18
J: TRBJ1-1
D: -
DNA: TGTGCCAGCTCACCAACCGAGGGAACTGAAGCTTTCTTT
CDR3: CASSPTEGTEAFF

size: -
V: TRBV6-5
J: TRBJ2-2
D: -
DNA: TGTGCCAGCAGTTACTATAATTCGAACACCGGGGAGCTGTTTTTT
CDR3: CASSYYNSNTGELFF

size: -
V: TRBV7-3
J: TRBJ2-1
D: -
DNA: TGTGCCAGCAGCCCTGGACAGTCATGGAATGAGCAGTTCTTC
CDR3: CASSPGQSWNEQFF

size: -
V: TRBV5-1
J: TRBJ2-1
D: TRBD1
DNA: TGCGCCAGCAGCTACGGACAGGGGGTCAATGAGCAGTTCTTC
CDR3: CASSYGQGVNEQFF

size: -
V: TRBV7-2
J: TRBJ1-1
D: -
DNA: TGTGCCAGCAGCCACCTGTCAGTCCTTGAAGCTTTCTTT
CDR3: CASSHLSVLEAFF

size: once
V: TRBV6-2/TRBV6-3
J: TRBJ2-7
D: TRBD1
DNA: TGTGCCAGCAGTCGTCGGACAGGGGTAAACGAGCAGTACTTC
CDR3: CASSRRTGVNEQYF

size: -
V: TRBV28
J: TRBJ2-7
D: -
DNA: TGTGCCAGCAGTCGATCCTATCCGCCAGAGCAGTACTTC
CDR3: CASSRSYPPEQYF

size: -
V: TRBV15
J: TRBJ1-1
D: -
DNA: TGTGCCACCAGCGCCCGCCGCTTCGCTGAAGCTTTCTTT
CDR3: CATSARRFAEAFF

size: -
V: TRBV6-2/TRBV6-3
J: TRBJ2-1
D: -
DNA: TGTGCCAGCAGCGGGACGCACGCCTACAATGAGCAGTTCTTC
CDR3: CASSGTHAYNEQFF

size: -
V: TRBV6-6
J: TRBJ2-1
D: -
DNA: TGTGCCAGCAGTTACTCGCGGACCTCCTACAATGAGCAGTTCTTC
CDR3: CASSYSRTSYNEQFF

size: -
V: TRBV7-9
J: TRBJ1-1
D: -
DNA: TGTGCCAGCAGCTTGGAGGGTAACACTGAAGCTTTCTTT
CDR3: CASSLEGNTEAFF

size: few
V: TRBV30
J: TRBJ2-7
D: -
DNA: TGTGCCTGGAGTTGGGACCAATACGAGCAGTACTTC
CDR3: CAWSWDQYEQYF

size: -
V: TRBV7-2
J: TRBJ2-5
D: TRBD2
DNA: TGTGCCAGCAGCTTAGAGCGGGACCCAGGAGAGACCCAGTACTTC
CDR3: CASSLERDPGETQYF

size: -
V: TRBV6-2/TRBV6-3
J: TRBJ1-2
D: TRBD1
DNA: TGTGCCAGCAGTTACCGGGGACAGGTCCGACCCCGTGGCTACACCTTC
CDR3: CASSYRGQVRPRGYTF

size: -
V: TRBV7-2
J: TRBJ2-2
D: -
DNA: TGTGCCAGCAGCTATGCTGGCGGGGAGCTGTTTTTT
CDR3: CASSYAGGELFF

size: -
V: TRBV6-2/TRBV6-3
J: TRBJ2-1
D: -
DNA: TGTGCCAGCAGTTCCGGAGGGGGGGGTGAGCAGTTCTTC
CDR3: CASSSGGGGEQFF

size: once
V: TRBV7-2
J: TRBJ1-1
D: -
DNA: TGTGCCAGCAGCTTATTGGGGGAAAACACTGAAGCTTTCTTT
CDR3: CASSLLGENTEAFF

size: once
V: TRBV2
J: TRBJ1-1
D: -
DNA: TGTGCCAGCAGTGAAGAGGACCGTACTGAAGCTTTCTTT
CDR3: CASSEEDRTEAFF

size: -
V: TRBV2
J: TRBJ2-3
D: -
DNA: TGTGCCAGCATTGGGAAGGCCACAGATACGCAGTATTTT
CDR3: CASIGKATDTQYF

size: -
V: TRBV3-1/TRBV3-2
J: TRBJ1-2
D: -
DNA: TGTGCCAGCAGCCCAGGTGGGGGTAAGGGAAGCTACACCTTC
CDR3: CASSPGGGKGSYTF

size: -
V: TRBV3-1/TRBV3-2
J: TRBJ2-2
D: TRBD2
DNA: TGTGCCAGCAGGCAGACTAGCGGGGGGGCCGGGGAGCTGTTTTTT
CDR3: CASRQTSGGAGELFF

size: few
V: TRBV9
J: TRBJ1-6
D: -
DNA: TGTGCCAGCAGCGTAGATGGTAGGGTTAATTCACCCCTCCACTTT
CDR3: CASSVDGRVNSPLHF

size: few
V: TRBV19
J: TRBJ1-5
D: -
DNA: TGTGCCAGTAGCCCCCCGGTTAGGACGGTCGCGGGGCCCCAGCATTTT
CDR3: CASSPPVRTVAGPQHF

size: -
V: TRBV6-4
J: TRBJ1-1
D: TRBD1
DNA: TGTGCCAGCCGACTGCGGACAGGGCACACTGAAGCTTTCTTT
CDR3: CASRLRTGHTEAFF

size: -
V: TRBV5-1
J: TRBJ2-5
D: TRBD2
DNA: TGCGCCAGCGGGGCACTAGCGAGACACCAAGAGACCCAGTACTTC
CDR3: CASGALARHQETQYF

size: -
V: TRBV11-2
J: TRBJ1-2
D: -
DNA: TGTGCCAGCAGCTTCTCCGAGGGGGGTCGGATATATGGCTACACCTTC
CDR3: CASSFSEGGRIYGYTF

size: once
V: TRBV6-5
J: TRBJ2-2
D: TRBD1
DNA: TGTGCCTGTCGACAGGGAAGCACCGGGGAGCTGTTTTTT
CDR3: CACRQGSTGELFF

size: -
V: TRBV25-1
J: TRBJ1-3
D: -
DNA: TGTGCCAGCAGTTCCCCGATTGTCGCTGGAAACACCATATATTTT
CDR3: CASSSPIVAGNTIYF

size: -
V: TRBV7-8
J: TRBJ1-2
D: -
DNA: TGTGCCAGCAGCTTAGCGGGATCGGGACGTGGCTACACCTTC
CDR3: CASSLAGSGRGYTF

size: -
V: TRBV7-3
J: TRBJ2-2
D: TRBD1
DNA: TGTGCCAGCAGCTTAGTGACAGGGGGGGCCAGTGAGGAGCTGTTTTTT
CDR3: CASSLVTGGASEELFF

size: -
V: TRBV12-5
J: TRBJ1-2
D: TRBD1
DNA: TGTGCTAGTGGCCACAGGACAGGGGTCTATGGCTACACCTTC
CDR3: CASGHRTGVYGYTF

size: -
V: TRBV5-4
J: TRBJ2-3
D: -
DNA: TGTGCCAGCAGCTTCGGGGGCGGGCGACACCGGGGCACAGATACGCAGTATTTT
CDR3: CASSFGGGRHRGTDTQYF

size: -
V: TRBV29-1
J: TRBJ1-1
D: -
DNA: TGCAGCGTTGAAAAGGGGTCGAACACTGAAGCTTTCTTT
CDR3: CSVEKGSNTEAFF

size: -
V: TRBV6-5
J: TRBJ2-3
D: -
DNA: TGTGCCAGCACACGAAGGGGGACAGATACGCAGTATTTT
CDR3: CASTRRGTDTQYF

size: -
V: TRBV7-9
J: TRBJ1-4
D: -
DNA: TGTGCCAGCAGCCCACAGGGTGGCGAGAATGAAAAACTGTTTTTT
CDR3: CASSPQGGENEKLFF

size: -
V: TRBV6-6
J: TRBJ1-6
D: -
DNA: TGTGCCAGCAGGGAAAGACTGAATTCACCCCTCCACTTT
CDR3: CASRERLNSPLHF

size: -
V: TRBV5-6
J: TRBJ1-5
D: -
DNA: TGTGCCAGCAGCTTGACAGGGCTGGATCAGCCCCAGCATTTT
CDR3: CASSLTGLDQPQHF

size: -
V: TRBV2
J: TRBJ2-2
D: TRBD1
DNA: TGTGCCAGCAACAGGGACAGGGCAACCGGGGAGCTGTTTTTT
CDR3: CASNRDRATGELFF

size: once
V: TRBV7-8
J: TRBJ2-3
D: -
DNA: TGTGCCAGCAGCACAACCACAGATACGCAGTATTTT
CDR3: CASSTTTDTQYF

size: -
V: TRBV7-9
J: TRBJ2-7
D: -
DNA: TGTGCCAGCAGCAACATAGACTACGAGCAGTACTTC
CDR3: CASSNIDYEQYF